This note documents a single T cell receptor (beta chain) sequence. Its antigen remains unknown. The sample comes from a study of STAT5B mutations in CD4+ large granular lymphocyte leukemia. Study-level results: 8/27 top patient clones versus 2/35 control clones were TRBV06-family. Without HLA matching, higher CD4+ than CD8+ T-LGLL clonality could reflect small sample size.

Sequencing was performed with immunoSEQ multiplex PCR; in TCRdb, only in-frame clones are kept and a portion is missing. The data contain some 33,000 clones, approximately 74% of them singletons. The germline V and J ends were trimmed by 2 bases and 4 bases, with 6 bases remaining between them. The germline CDR1 and CDR2 sequences are MGHDK and SYGVNS. This CDR3 contains 14 residues. The sample was CD4+ T cells from blood buffy coats. The genes are TRBV25-1 and TRBJ1-6, with a possible D match to TRBD1 (5 bases). This sequence originates from a human donor in good health. The DNA of the CDR3 is TGTGCCAGCAGTGAACCAGGGTATAATTCACCCCTCCACTTT. Translated, it gives CASSEPGYNSPLHF.